The 13 T cell receptor beta chains reported below all come from one sample, sequenced in a study of radiotherapy plus CTLA-4 blockade in lung cancer. TCRdb keeps only in-frame clones here, not all; method: immunoSEQ multiplex PCR. The table has around 37,000 clones, roughly four fifths seen once. The sequencing used peripheral blood, collected from a patient treated with radiotherapy plus ipilimumab. The receptors were gathered from a human donor with non-small cell lung cancer that progressed on radiotherapy plus ipilimumab.

The chain combines TRBV5-6 with TRBJ2-1; D not resolved. This CDR3 spans 18 amino acids. V shed 0 bases and J shed 10 bases, with 26 bases lying between them. Germline CDR1 reads SGHDT; CDR2 reads YYEEEE. The CDR3, as DNA: TGTGCCAGCAGCTTGGATCGGCCCTGGACCGGCCCTGGGGTGGAGCAGTTCTTC. Translation: CASSLDRPWTGPGVEQFF.

V gene TRBV2 combines with J gene TRBJ2-7; D is perhaps TRBD1 (5 bases). The ends were cut back, 2 bases at V and 6 bases at J, with 8 bases in the middle. Germline loops: CDR1 SNHLY, CDR2 FYNNEI. The CDR3 is made up of 12 amino acids. This chain's CDR3 is CASSEQGFEQYF. For the CDR3, the DNA is TGTGCCAGCAGTGAACAGGGTTTCGAGCAGTACTTC.

This clone was counted between two and nine times. The V gene is TRBV10-3, the J gene TRBJ1-5; D is perhaps TRBD1 (6 bases). CDR3 length: 14 amino acids. Trimming removed 5 bases at V and 5 bases at J, with 13 bases between. Germline V CDR1 and CDR2: ENHRY, SYGVKD. The CDR3 DNA follows: TGTGCCATCAGTACTTACAGGGCCGATCAGCCCCAGCATTTT. This sequence encodes CAISTYRADQPQHF.

V is TRBV6-5 and J is TRBJ1-6; D gene uncertain. Germline V gene lookup returns CDR1 MNHEY and CDR2 SVGAGI. This CDR3 comprises 14 residues. Trimming left V 4 bases short and J 9 bases short, with 13 bases between. In DNA form, the CDR3 reads TGTGCCAGCAGTTTCCGGGCCCGGGCTTCACCCCTCCACTTT. Amino acid sequence: CASSFRARASPLHF.

This clone was counted between two and nine times. The chain uses TRBV28 and TRBJ1-5; D possibly corresponds to TRBD1 (5 bases). V was trimmed by 4 bases and J by 2 bases, leaving 15 bases between them. Germline values: CDR1 MDHEN, CDR2 SYDVKM. CDR3 size: 16 residues. The CDR3 here is CASSWGGTRGNQPQHF. Written as DNA, the CDR3 is TGTGCCAGCAGTTGGGGGGGTACCAGGGGCAATCAGCCCCAGCATTTT. Using reference TRBV28 and TRBJ1-5 for the parts outside the CDR3, the full variable domain is DVKVTQSSRYLVKRTGEKVFLECVQDMDHENMFWYRQDPGLGLRLIYFSYDVKMKEKGDIPEGYSVSREKKERFSLILESASTNQTSMYLCASSWGGTRGNQPQHFGDGTRLSIL.

The genes are TRBV5-8 and TRBJ1-5, with 7 bases fitting TRBD1. J lost 5 bases, V lost 4 bases, and 9 bases had no gene match. CDR3 length: 15 residues. From germline, CDR1 is SGHTS and CDR2 YDEGEE. CDR3 residues: CASSLHSGGDQPQHF. DNA of the CDR3: TGTGCCAGCAGCCTTCATTCAGGGGGGGATCAGCCCCAGCATTTT. The entire variable domain, with the rest obtained from reference TRBV5-8 and TRBJ1-5, is as follows: EAGVTQSPTHLIKTRGQQATLRCSPISGHTSVYWYQQALGLGLQFLLWYDEGEERNRGNFPPRFSGRQFPNYSSELNVNALELEDSALYLCASSLHSGGDQPQHFGDGTRLSIL.

This clone was counted only a few times. This chain uses TRBV2 with TRBJ2-7; tentatively, D is TRBD2 (6 bases). Trimming cost V 2 bases and J 3 bases, with 11 bases left between them. CDR1 SNHLY and CDR2 FYNNEI come from the germline V gene. The CDR3 is 14 residues long. The CDR3 DNA sequence: TGTGCCAGCAGTGAATTGGAGGGACGCTACGAGCAGTACTTC. This translates into CASSELEGRYEQYF.

This clone turned up a few times. The chain uses TRBV9 and TRBJ1-5, with D possibly matching TRBD1 (5 bases). CDR1 is SGDLS and CDR2 is YYNGEE in the germline V gene. V dropped 0 bases and J dropped 1 base, with 11 bases sitting between them. The CDR3 is made up of 16 amino acids. CDR3 nucleotides: TGTGCCAGCAGCGTAGCCAAGGGGACGAGCAATCAGCCCCAGCATTTT. The encoded protein is CASSVAKGTSNQPQHF.

The V call is TRBV6-5, the J call TRBJ2-1; 7 bases line up with TRBD2. This CDR3 comprises 12 residues. The trim removed 2 bases at V and 12 bases at J, leaving 4 bases unmatched. Germline V gives CDR1 MNHEY, CDR2 SVGAGI. CDR3 DNA: TGTGCCAGCAGTTACGGGGGGGAAGGGCAGTTCTTC. Amino acids: CASSYGGEGQFF.

Concerning this clone: One junction end does not reproduce the germline sequence, and a read error may be involved. The same CDR3 can be traced to other DNA sequences in this sample. V and J are TRBV9 and TRBJ2-7; TRBD1 aligns across 7 bases. The CDR3 contains 14 residues. Germline CDR1 is SGDLS and CDR2 is YYNGEE. The CDR3 loop reads CASSPSGTAYEQYF. DNA for the CDR3: TGCGCCAGCAGCCCCTCCGGGACAGCCTACGAGCAGTACTTC.

The J gene is TRBJ2-5, the V gene TRBV7-9, with 7 bases matching TRBD1. The junction had 12 bases not matched to a gene; V was cut back by 1 base and J by 7 bases. This CDR3 is 16 amino acids long. Germline CDR1 is SEHNR and CDR2 is FQNEAQ (reference sequence). Here the CDR3 reads CASSLEGAWGSGTQYF. CDR3 in DNA: TGTGCCAGCAGCTTAGAGGGGGCTTGGGGGTCCGGGACCCAGTACTTC. The full variable domain, in which reference TRBV7-9 and TRBJ2-5 provide the parts outside the CDR3, is DTGVSQNPRHKITKRGQNVTFRCDPISEHNRLYWYRQTLGQGPEFLTYFQNEAQLEKSRLLSDRFSAERPKGSFSTLEIQRTEQGDSAMYLCASSLEGAWGSGTQYFGPGTRLLVL.

V usage is TRBV27 and J usage is TRBJ1-1, with D perhaps TRBD1 (6 bases). Germline CDR1 MNHEY, CDR2 SMNVEV (reference sequence). CDR3 length: 14 residues. Trimming stripped 2 bases from V and 5 bases from J, with 12 bases between. The CDR3 sequence: CASSLQGRGTEAFF. In DNA form, the CDR3 reads TGTGCCAGCAGTTTACAGGGGCGGGGAACTGAAGCTTTCTTT.

The V and J genes are TRBV6-4 and TRBJ2-3; 9 bases match TRBD1. The germline V gene has CDR1 MRHNA and CDR2 SNTAGT. The CDR3 consists of 15 residues. V lost 3 bases to trimming and J lost 3 bases; unmatched junction nucleotides: 4. Here the CDR3 DNA reads TGTGCCAGCAGTGAGGGGACAGGGAAGACAGATACGCAGTATTTT. Protein product: CASSEGTGKTDTQYF.